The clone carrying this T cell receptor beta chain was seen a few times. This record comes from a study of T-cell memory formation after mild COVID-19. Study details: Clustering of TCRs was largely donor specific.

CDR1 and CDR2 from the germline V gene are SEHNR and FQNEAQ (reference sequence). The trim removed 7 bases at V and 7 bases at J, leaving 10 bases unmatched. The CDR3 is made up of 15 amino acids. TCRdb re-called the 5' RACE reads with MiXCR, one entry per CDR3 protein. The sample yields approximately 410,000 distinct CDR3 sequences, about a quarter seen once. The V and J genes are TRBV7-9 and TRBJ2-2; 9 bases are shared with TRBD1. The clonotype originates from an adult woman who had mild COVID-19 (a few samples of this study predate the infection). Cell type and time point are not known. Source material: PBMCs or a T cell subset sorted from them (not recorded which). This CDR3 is CASIVPGQGGGELFF. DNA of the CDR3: TGTGCCAGCATCGTTCCGGGACAGGGCGGCGGGGAGCTGTTTTTT.